One sample yielded the 22 T cell receptor beta chains listed below, sequenced in a study of blood T cell repertoires in COVID-19. Clones were sequenced by immunoSEQ multiplex PCR, and TCRdb holds only the in-frame ones, with some missing. Of approximately 220,000 clones listed, 81% are singletons. The sample taken for sequencing was peripheral blood. Receptors were obtained from a woman aged 80 or older with acute or convalescent COVID-19.

This clone was observed a few times. The J gene is TRBJ1-4, the V gene TRBV20-1, with 7 bases that match TRBD1. This CDR3 has 11 amino acids. V gave up 5 bases and J gave up 8 bases; unmatched junction bases: 2. Germline V CDR1 and CDR2: DFQATT, SNEGSKA (reference sequence). The CDR3: CSAEGQEKLFF. The CDR3 DNA reads TGCAGTGCTGAGGGACAGGAAAAACTGTTTTTT.

This chain links TRBV6-2 or TRBV6-3 with TRBJ1-1, with D perhaps matching TRBD1 (6 bases). V was clipped by 6 bases and J by 1 base, with 12 bases between them. The CDR3 is made up of 14 amino acids. The germline CDR1 and CDR2 sequences are MNHEY and SVGEGT. CDR3 protein: CASSRTEKNTEAFF. The CDR3 region has the DNA TGTGCCAGCAGCCGGACAGAGAAGAACACTGAAGCTTTCTTT.

The sample holds a few counts of this clone. CDR3 in amino acids: CASSPEAGNYGYTF. For the CDR3, the DNA is TGTGCCAGCAGCCCCGAGGCAGGGAACTATGGCTACACCTTC. This chain joins TRBV11-2 and TRBJ1-2; D perhaps matches TRBD1 (5 bases). V gave up 5 bases and J gave up 2 bases, with 12 bases separating them. Germline CDR1 and CDR2: SGHAT and FQNNGV. The CDR3 runs to 14 residues.

This chain joins TRBV7-2 and TRBJ1-2; D may be TRBD1 (6 bases). This CDR3 has 16 residues. The germline gives CDR1 SGHTA, CDR2 FQGNSA. Trimming pared 5 bases from V and 2 bases from J, leaving 18 bases between. The CDR3 here is CASSVGMHRVNYGYTF. DNA of the CDR3: TGTGCCAGCAGCGTAGGGATGCACAGGGTCAACTATGGCTACACCTTC.

This clone was recorded only once. The chain recombines TRBV6-5 with TRBJ2-1; D might be TRBD1 (5 bases). The CDR3 runs to 15 residues. Per the germline V gene, CDR1 is MNHEY and CDR2 is SVGAGI. Trimming pared 1 base from V and 7 bases from J, leaving 14 bases between. CDR3 loop: CASSYWQGPPNEQFF. CDR3 sequence (DNA): TGTGCCAGCAGTTACTGGCAGGGCCCCCCAAATGAGCAGTTCTTC.

The chain has TRBV15 and TRBJ2-3; no firm D call. V was cut by 0 bases and J by 0 bases, with 4 bases left in between. There are 14 residues in the CDR3. Per the germline V gene, CDR1 is LNHNV and CDR2 is YYDKDF (reference sequence). CDR3 in amino acids: CATSRDGSTDTQYF. In DNA, the CDR3 is TGTGCCACCAGCAGAGACGGGAGCACAGATACGCAGTATTTT. The full variable domain, completed using reference TRBV15 and TRBJ2-3, is DAMVIQNPRYQVTQFGKPVTLSCSQTLNHNVMYWYQQKSSQAPKLLFHYYDKDFNNEADTPDNFQSRRPNTSFCFLDIRSPGLGDTAMYLCATSRDGSTDTQYFGPGTRLTVL.

The rearrangement uses TRBV15 and TRBJ1-6, with 7 bases matching TRBD1. This CDR3 has 13 residues. Germline V gene sequence: CDR1 LNHNV, CDR2 YYDKDF (reference sequence). Trimming cost V 6 bases and J 6 bases; bases outside gene matches: 2. The CDR3 reads CATSRDSNSPLHF. CDR3 DNA: TGTGCCACCAGTAGGGACAGTAATTCACCCCTCCACTTT.

This clone was picked up one time. The rearrangement joins TRBV23-1 to TRBJ1-5; 7 bases map to TRBD1. TRBV23-1 is identified as an open reading frame with a role that is uncertain. The V gene end was trimmed by 2 bases and the J gene end by 2 bases; junction bases not matched to a gene: 3. The CDR3 has 15 residues. In DNA form, the CDR3 reads TGCGCCAGCAGTCAACCCGGGACAGGCAATCAGCCCCAGCATTTT. Residues: CASSQPGTGNQPQHF.

In nucleotides, the CDR3 is TGTGCCACCAGTGATGCTACCGGGACTAGGAGCTCAGATACGCAGTATTTT. Protein product: CATSDATGTRSSDTQYF. The chain has TRBV24-1 and TRBJ2-3; 8 bases are shared with TRBD2. The CDR3 spans 17 residues. Germline V gene sequence: CDR1 KGHDR, CDR2 SFDVKD. Germline trimming cut 3 bases from V and 4 bases from J; bases unmatched to any gene: 11.

The rearrangement joins TRBV13 to TRBJ2-3; D might be TRBD2 (5 bases). CDR1 is PRHDT, CDR2 FYEKMQ, per germline (reference sequence). CDR3 length: 11 amino acids. V was cut by 5 bases and J by 7 bases, with 7 bases left in between. The CDR3 nucleotides are TGTGCCAGCAGCAGGGAGTATACGCAGTATTTT. Translating gives CASSREYTQYF.

The chain joins TRBV19 to TRBJ1-4, with TRBD1 identical over 9 bases. The CDR3 extends over 16 amino acids. CDR1 LNHDA and CDR2 SQIVND come from the germline V gene (reference sequence). The V segment lost 5 bases and the J segment 10 bases; nucleotides outside the gene matches: 14. The CDR3: CASSPGTGPHHSKLFF. The CDR3, as DNA: TGTGCCAGTAGTCCCGGGACAGGGCCCCACCACTCAAAACTGTTTTTT.

J is TRBJ2-3 and V is TRBV5-1; 10 positions agree with TRBD2. The V segment lost 1 base and the J segment 2 bases; nucleotides outside the gene matches: 4. The germline V gene has CDR1 SGHRS and CDR2 YFSETQ. There are 16 residues in the CDR3. CDR3 bases: TGCGCCAGCAGCTTGCGGACTAGCGGATACACAGATACGCAGTATTTT. It specifies CASSLRTSGYTDTQYF.

V gene TRBV7-2 combines with J gene TRBJ1-6; 7 bases line up with TRBD1. CDR1 is SGHTA, CDR2 FQGNSA, per germline. Germline trimming cut 8 bases from V and 10 bases from J; bases unmatched to any gene: 11. The CDR3 consists of 14 residues. CDR3 nucleotide sequence: TGTGCCAGCGCAGTGGACAGGATTATCTCACCCCTCCACTTT. It specifies CASAVDRIISPLHF. Combining the CDR3 with reference TRBV7-2 and TRBJ1-6 gives the whole variable domain GAGVSQSPSNKVTEKGKDVELRCDPISGHTALYWYRQSLGQGLEFLIYFQGNSAPDKSGLPSDRFSAERTGGSVSTLTIQRTQQEDSAVYLCASAVDRIISPLHFGNGTRLTVT.

This clone has just one count. V usage is TRBV3-1 (or the pseudogene TRBV3-2) and J usage is TRBJ2-5; 8 positions match TRBD1. Per germline, CDR1 LGHDT and CDR2 YNNKEL (reference sequence). This CDR3 has 15 residues. V gave up 1 base and J gave up 5 bases; unmatched junction bases: 6. CDR3 in amino acids: CASSQGQQGAETQYF. The CDR3 DNA follows: TGTGCCAGCAGCCAAGGACAGCAGGGGGCGGAGACCCAGTACTTC.

This clone was seen more than once but under ten times. The rearrangement uses TRBV7-2 and TRBJ1-2; D perhaps matches TRBD1 (6 bases). Trimming took off 3 bases at V and 8 bases at J, with 16 bases between the two ends. Germline-derived CDR1 and CDR2 are SGHTA and FQGNSA. CDR3 length equals 14 residues. CDR3 sequence reads: CASSFSTGLGGYTF. The DNA of the CDR3 is TGTGCCAGCAGCTTTTCCACAGGGTTAGGAGGCTACACCTTC. Full variable domain (rest looked up from reference TRBV7-2 and TRBJ1-2): GAGVSQSPSNKVTEKGKDVELRCDPISGHTALYWYRQSLGQGLEFLIYFQGNSAPDKSGLPSDRFSAERTGGSVSTLTIQRTQQEDSAVYLCASSFSTGLGGYTFGSGTRLTVV.

This rearrangement joins TRBV28 to TRBJ2-7, with unresolved D. Trimming left V 3 bases short and J 2 bases short, with 8 bases between. The CDR3 spans 13 residues. Germline V CDR1 and CDR2: MDHEN, SYDVKM. The CDR3 reads CASSLGRPYEQYF. CDR3 sequence (DNA): TGTGCCAGCAGTTTGGGCCGGCCCTACGAGCAGTACTTC.

The J gene is TRBJ2-5, the V gene TRBV27; D is possibly TRBD2 (7 bases). Per germline, CDR1 MNHEY and CDR2 SMNVEV (reference sequence). Trimming removed 5 bases at V and 4 bases at J, with 17 bases between. The CDR3 spans 15 residues. The CDR3: CASSPGGGRTETQYF. The CDR3 nucleotides are TGTGCCAGCAGTCCTGGGGGCGGGAGAACAGAGACCCAGTACTTC.

This clone was counted a few times. This chain joins TRBV9 and TRBJ1-6; D unclear. CDR1 is SGDLS, CDR2 YYNGEE, per germline. The length of the CDR3 is 12 residues. V lost 5 bases, J lost 12 bases, and 12 bases lay in between. The CDR3 nucleotides read TGTGCCAGCAGTGAACCAAATAGACCCCTCCACTTT. It encodes CASSEPNRPLHF.

V is TRBV19 and J is TRBJ1-1; 9 bases agree with TRBD1. This CDR3 has 14 amino acids. Germline CDR1 is LNHDA and CDR2 is SQIVND (reference sequence). The trim removed 9 bases at V and 0 bases at J, leaving 5 bases unmatched. The CDR3 loop is CASRGTGMNTEAFF. CDR3 DNA: TGTGCCAGCAGGGGGACAGGGATGAACACTGAAGCTTTCTTT. Based on the CDR3 plus reference TRBV19 and TRBJ1-1, the full variable domain is DGGITQSPKYLFRKEGQNVTLSCEQNLNHDAMYWYRQDPGQGLRLIYYSQIVNDFQKGDIAEGYSVSREKKESFPLTVTSAQKNPTAFYLCASRGTGMNTEAFFGQGTRLTVV.

J is TRBJ2-1 and V is TRBV19; no clear D gene. V shed 6 bases and J shed 2 bases, with 17 bases lying between them. Germline CDR1 and CDR2: LNHDA and SQIVND (reference sequence). The CDR3 spans 16 residues. CDR3 DNA: TGTGCCAGTAGCGATACAGTACCTATTACCTACAATGAGCAGTTCTTC. This translates into CASSDTVPITYNEQFF.

There are a few counts of this clone. The rearrangement links TRBV27 to TRBJ1-2, with a weak D call TRBD1 (5 bases). The CDR3 extends over 13 amino acids. Trimming removed 6 bases at V and 4 bases at J, with 12 bases between. Germline values: CDR1 MNHEY, CDR2 SMNVEV (reference sequence). Here the CDR3 DNA reads TGTGCCAGCAGGGGGCAACAGGTCTATGGCTACACCTTC. Amino acids: CASRGQQVYGYTF.

The gene calls are TRBV19 and TRBJ1-6; TRBD1 aligns across 9 bases. CDR3 length equals 14 residues. Trimming took 7 bases from V and 10 from J; bases not matched to a gene: 8. The germline V gene has CDR1 LNHDA and CDR2 SQIVND (reference sequence). The CDR3 region is CASMGGQGQSPLHF. The CDR3 DNA is TGTGCCAGTATGGGAGGACAGGGGCAATCACCCCTCCACTTT.